These 17 T cell receptor beta chains share one sample of origin, sequenced in a study of blood T cell repertoires in COVID-19. Generated by immunoSEQ multiplex PCR, the TCRdb table keeps only in-frame clones and is missing some. The sample holds hundreds of thousands of clones, around four fifths seen once. Sequenced material: PBMCs or T cells enriched from blood (not recorded which). All receptors derive from a woman aged 45 to 65 who had been exposed to COVID-19.

The genes are TRBV6-5 and TRBJ1-5; D is unclear. Trimming took off 0 bases at V and 2 bases at J, with 5 bases between the two ends. CDR1 and CDR2 (germline): MNHEY, SVGAGI. This CDR3 spans 14 amino acids. The CDR3 DNA follows: TGTGCCAGCAGTTACTCGTCAGGCAATCAGCCCCAGCATTTT. Translation gives CASSYSSGNQPQHF.

The chain recombines TRBV7-6 with TRBJ2-5; 8 nucleotides align to TRBD2. CDR3 size: 15 residues. The germline gives CDR1 SGHVS, CDR2 FNYEAQ. Germline trimming cut 6 bases from V and 5 bases from J; bases unmatched to any gene: 11. The CDR3 DNA reads TGTGCCAGCAGTCCTCTTGCGGGGGGATTGGAGACCCAGTACTTC. This sequence encodes CASSPLAGGLETQYF.

This clone was detected only a few times. The chain couples TRBV9 to TRBJ1-1; D perhaps matches TRBD1 (5 bases). The CDR3 consists of 15 residues. Trimming pared 0 bases from V and 5 bases from J, leaving 14 bases between. The germline gives CDR1 SGDLS, CDR2 YYNGEE. The CDR3 spells CASSVATWGETEAFF. CDR3 DNA sequence: TGTGCCAGCAGCGTAGCTACATGGGGGGAGACTGAAGCTTTCTTT.

The chain is built from TRBV3-1 (or the pseudogene TRBV3-2) and TRBJ1-2; 7 nucleotides line up with TRBD1. Looked up from germline, CDR1 is LGHDT and CDR2 is YNNKEL (reference sequence). Unmatched junction bases numbered 6, after V lost 6 bases and J lost 2 bases. CDR3 length: 14 residues. CDR3 sequence reads: CASSADRSNYGYTF. The CDR3 DNA reads TGTGCCAGCAGTGCGGACAGGTCCAACTATGGCTACACCTTC.

This clone came up once. The chain employs TRBV1 and TRBJ2-2; the table's D gene call, TRBD2, was not cross checked with the DNA. TRBV1 counts as a pseudogene. CDR3 length: 16 residues. CDR3 DNA: TGCACCAGCAGCCAAGATGGGGAGGGACTGGCCGGGGAGCTGTTTTTT. Its translation: CTSSQDGEGLAGELFF.

The chain uses TRBV19 and TRBJ2-2; 8 bases align to TRBD1. The CDR3 runs 14 residues. Germline CDR1 LNHDA, CDR2 SQIVND (reference sequence). J gave up 8 bases and V 7 bases, and 9 bases lay outside the gene matches. The DNA of the CDR3 is TGTGCCAGTAATCCAGGGGGCATTGTAGGGGAGCTGTTTTTT. Translating it yields CASNPGGIVGELFF. Supplemented by reference TRBV19 and TRBJ2-2, the full variable domain reads DGGITQSPKYLFRKEGQNVTLSCEQNLNHDAMYWYRQDPGQGLRLIYYSQIVNDFQKGDIAEGYSVSREKKESFPLTVTSAQKNPTAFYLCASNPGGIVGELFFGEGSRLTVL.

The V gene is TRBV4-2, the J gene TRBJ2-1; 10 bases align to TRBD2. From germline, CDR1 is LGHNA and CDR2 YNFKEQ. This CDR3 comprises 17 residues. After removal of 0 bases from V and 8 bases from J, the junction contained 10 bases not matched to a gene. The CDR3 region is CASSQERAGGPGDEQFF. As DNA, the CDR3 is TGTGCCAGCAGCCAAGAGCGAGCGGGGGGGCCGGGGGATGAGCAGTTCTTC.

The V call is TRBV10-3, the J call TRBJ1-1; weak D call: TRBD1 (6 bases). Germline-derived CDR1 and CDR2 are ENHRY and SYGVKD. The germline V and J ends were trimmed by 10 bases and 5 bases, with 20 bases remaining between them. This CDR3 contains 14 residues. CDR3 coding DNA: TGTGCCAGCCTTCGGACAGCCGGAGCGACTGAAGCTTTCTTT. As protein: CASLRTAGATEAFF.

The genes are TRBV2 and TRBJ2-7; 9 bases are a match to TRBD2. CDR3 length equals 11 residues. J lost 9 bases, V lost 5 bases, and 2 bases had no gene match. CDR1 and CDR2 from the germline V gene are SNHLY and FYNNEI. CDR3 residues: CASSRTSVQYF. The CDR3 region has the DNA TGTGCCAGCAGTCGGACTAGCGTGCAGTACTTC.

This clone was detected once. The gene calls are TRBV7-2 and TRBJ1-2, with TRBD1 matching 7 bases. The CDR3 is 17 residues long. Losses at the gene ends were 3 bases for V and 3 bases for J; bases not matched to a gene: 13. Germline assignment: CDR1 SGHTA and CDR2 FQGNSA. The CDR3 coding sequence is TGTGCCAGCAGCTTCTCAACGGCCTTTGGACAGGACTATGGCTACACCTTC. Translating it yields CASSFSTAFGQDYGYTF.

This clone was counted a single time. J is TRBJ1-6 and V is TRBV6-5; 7 nucleotides line up with TRBD1. The V gene's germline CDR1 is MNHEY and CDR2 SVGAGI. Unmatched junction bases numbered 4, after V lost 6 bases and J lost 5 bases. CDR3 size: 14 residues. The CDR3 loop is CASRSTGDNSPLHF. Written as DNA, the CDR3 is TGTGCCAGCAGGTCAACAGGGGATAATTCACCCCTCCACTTT.

The chain recombines TRBV7-9 with TRBJ1-1; D is uncertain. The CDR3 sequence is 13 residues long. V lost 5 bases, J lost 4 bases, and 11 bases lay in between. Germline values: CDR1 SEHNR, CDR2 FQNEAQ (reference sequence). The CDR3 is CASSGSVATEAFF. CDR3 sequence (DNA): TGTGCCAGCAGCGGCTCCGTGGCCACTGAAGCTTTCTTT.

This clone was seen only a few times. The J gene is TRBJ2-3, the V gene TRBV18, with 10 nucleotides matching TRBD2. This CDR3 comprises 17 residues. V shed 2 bases, J shed 1 base, and the junction held 6 bases outside the gene matches. From germline, CDR1 is KGHSH and CDR2 LQKENI. The CDR3 region has the DNA TGTGCCAGCTCACCAATCCGCCTAGCGGGGGGCACAGATACGCAGTATTTT. Translated, it gives CASSPIRLAGGTDTQYF.

The V call is TRBV11-2, the J call TRBJ2-1; 9 bases align to TRBD1. The CDR3 runs to 18 residues. V gave up 0 bases and J gave up 1 base; unmatched junction bases: 7. CDR1 and CDR2 (germline): SGHAT, FQNNGV. The CDR3 here is CASSLDLGTGLSYNEQFF. As DNA, the CDR3 is TGTGCCAGCAGCTTAGACCTCGGGACAGGGTTATCCTACAATGAGCAGTTCTTC.

The chain employs TRBV7-9 and TRBJ2-1, with a weak D call TRBD2 (6 bases). Trimming shortened V by 7 bases and J by 2 bases, and 15 bases separated the two germline ends. The CDR3 is made up of 15 amino acids. Germline CDR1 reads SEHNR; CDR2 reads FQNEAQ (reference sequence). The CDR3 coding sequence is TGTGCCAGCACCCTTAGCGGTCTGGCCTACAATGAGCAGTTCTTC. Translated, it gives CASTLSGLAYNEQFF.

The genes are TRBV7-2 and TRBJ1-4, with D unresolved. The V gene's germline CDR1 is SGHTA and CDR2 FQGNSA. With 2 bases removed from V and 4 bases from J, the gap between germline ends came to 14 bases. The CDR3 covers 16 residues. In nucleotides, the CDR3 is TGTGCCAGCAGCTTACACGCGAGAGGAGTTAATGAAAAACTGTTTTTT. Translation gives CASSLHARGVNEKLFF. Drawing the rest from reference TRBV7-2 and TRBJ1-4, the complete variable domain is GAGVSQSPSNKVTEKGKDVELRCDPISGHTALYWYRQSLGQGLEFLIYFQGNSAPDKSGLPSDRFSAERTGGSVSTLTIQRTQQEDSAVYLCASSLHARGVNEKLFFGSGTQLSVL.

The J gene is TRBJ1-6, the V gene TRBV12-5, with TRBD1 as a possible D gene (6 bases). Germline V CDR1 and CDR2: LGHNT, FRNRAP. The V end lost 8 bases, the J end lost 7 bases, and 15 bases lay between the germline ends. The CDR3 is 14 residues long. CDR3 DNA: TGTGCTAGTAGCCCCCGGGGGGCGAATTCACCCCTCCACTTT. Protein sequence: CASSPRGANSPLHF.